One sample yielded the 17 T cell receptor beta chains listed below, sequenced in a study of early T cells in non-severe SARS-CoV-2 infection. TCRdb re-analysed the 5' RACE reads in MiXCR, keeping a single row per CDR3 protein. The sample contains under 60,000 distinct CDR3 sequences, around 6% of which appear only once. Sequencing was carried out using whole blood. The receptors originated from an adult who was a healthcare worker with PCR-confirmed SARS-CoV-2 infection or an uninfected control (not recorded which).

The gene calls are TRBV6-5 and TRBJ1-3, with TRBD1 matching 7 bases. CDR1 MNHEY and CDR2 SVGAGI come from the germline V gene. The V and J ends lost 7 bases and 2 bases, in that order; junction bases with no gene match: 5. CDR3 length equals 14 residues. The CDR3 nucleotides read TGTGCCAGCATACAGGGGTCGCCTGGAAACACCATATATTTT. It codes for CASIQGSPGNTIYF.

The table lists this clonotype with many counts. V usage is TRBV25-1 and J usage is TRBJ2-3; 7 nucleotides agree with TRBD2. The CDR3 sequence is 11 residues long. With V trimmed by 2 bases and J by 10 bases, 0 bases remained unmatched. Looked up from germline, CDR1 is MGHDK and CDR2 is SYGVNS. The CDR3 region is CASSEGGAQYF. The CDR3 DNA reads TGTGCCAGCAGTGAAGGGGGGGCGCAGTATTTT. Based on the CDR3 plus reference TRBV25-1 and TRBJ2-3, the full variable domain is EADIYQTPRYLVIGTGKKITLECSQTMGHDKMYWYQQDPGMELHLIHYSYGVNSTEKGDLSSESTVSRIRTEHFPLTLESARPSHTSQYLCASSEGGAQYFGPGTRLTVL.

At least ten counts were recorded for this clonotype. The chain uses TRBV4-2 and TRBJ2-7; D gene unclear. CDR3 length equals 13 residues. Germline-derived CDR1 and CDR2 are LGHNA and YNFKEQ. Trimming pared 1 base from V and 3 bases from J, leaving 7 bases between. The CDR3 loop reads CASSQVALYEQYF. The CDR3, as DNA: TGTGCCAGCAGCCAAGTCGCGCTCTACGAGCAGTACTTC.

This clonotype has only a few counts. This chain connects TRBV7-9 to TRBJ2-7, with D perhaps given as TRBD1 or TRBD2 (5 bases each). The CDR3 is 14 amino acids. Germline V gene sequence: CDR1 SEHNR, CDR2 FQNEAQ (reference sequence). Trimming pared 8 bases from V and 0 bases from J, leaving 14 bases between. The CDR3 region is CASAGQGDSYEQYF. CDR3 DNA sequence: TGTGCCAGCGCTGGGCAGGGAGACTCCTACGAGCAGTACTTC. Full variable domain (outside the CDR3, taken from reference TRBV7-9 and TRBJ2-7): DTGVSQNPRHKITKRGQNVTFRCDPISEHNRLYWYRQTLGQGPEFLTYFQNEAQLEKSRLLSDRFSAERPKGSFSTLEIQRTEQGDSAMYLCASAGQGDSYEQYFGPGTRLTVT.

By sample fraction, this clonotype is medium-sized. V gene TRBV5-1 combines with J gene TRBJ2-7; the D is unclear. This CDR3 is 16 amino acids long. Germline V gives CDR1 SGHRS, CDR2 YFSETQ. V lost 3 bases to trimming and J lost 2 bases, with 18 bases between them. CDR3 sequence reads: CASSSRNKAFTYEQYF. The CDR3 region has the DNA TGCGCCAGCAGCTCCCGAAACAAGGCATTTACCTACGAGCAGTACTTC.

This clonotype was seen repeatedly, ten times or more. The chain joins TRBV6-1 to TRBJ1-2, with 7 positions matching TRBD1. J was trimmed by 0 bases and V by 5 bases; bases with no gene match: 6. The CDR3 consists of 15 residues. The germline V gene has CDR1 MNHNS and CDR2 SASEGT. This CDR3 is CASSLGGQPNYGYTF. Here the CDR3 DNA reads TGTGCCAGCAGTTTGGGGGGACAGCCTAACTATGGCTACACCTTC.

This clonotype has ten or more counts. The chain has TRBV7-8 and TRBJ2-2; D is possibly TRBD1 (5 bases). CDR1 is SGHVS, CDR2 FQNEAQ, per germline. There are 16 residues in the CDR3. V lost 2 bases to trimming and J lost 4 bases, with 14 bases between them. The CDR3 region is CASSLRGIRSTGELFF. CDR3 DNA sequence: TGTGCCAGCAGCTTAAGGGGAATTCGGTCCACCGGGGAGCTGTTTTTT.

In its sample, this clonotype was seen many times. The chain joins TRBV10-1 to TRBJ2-3; TRBD2 matches 8 bases. Germline CDR1 WNHNN, CDR2 SYGVQD (reference sequence). The CDR3 is made up of 16 amino acids. V lost 3 bases and J lost 0; bases outside the gene matches: 5. CDR3 amino acids: CASSDLAGISTDTQYF. Written as DNA, the CDR3 is TGCGCCAGCAGTGATTTAGCGGGAATAAGCACAGATACGCAGTATTTT.

This clonotype was counted at least ten times. The V gene is TRBV7-6, the J gene TRBJ2-2; D is uncertain. CDR3 length equals 15 residues. CDR1 is SGHVS and CDR2 is FNYEAQ in the germline V gene. V was pared by 1 base and J by 0 bases, with 6 bases between. Here the CDR3 reads CASSLEAANTGELFF. The CDR3 nucleotides are TGTGCCAGCAGCTTAGAGGCAGCGAACACCGGGGAGCTGTTTTTT.

This clonotype was recorded at least ten times. The gene calls are TRBV27 and TRBJ2-6; a weak D match, TRBD2 (6 bases). CDR1 MNHEY and CDR2 SMNVEV come from the germline V gene (reference sequence). The CDR3 covers 18 residues. The V end lost 6 bases, the J end lost 0 bases, and 18 bases lay between the germline ends. The CDR3 sequence: CASRPEGHSLSGANVLTF. The DNA of the CDR3 is TGTGCCAGCAGGCCGGAGGGGCACTCTCTCTCTGGGGCCAACGTCCTGACTTTC.

In this sample, this clonotype turned up many times. CDR3 sequence (DNA): TGTGCCAGCAGTTCATTTCGGGAGCAGTACTTC. Translated: CASSSFREQYF. The chain combines TRBV12-3 or TRBV12-4 with TRBJ2-7; D not resolved. Deletions cut 4 bases from V and 7 bases from J, with 8 bases between. CDR3 length: 11 amino acids.

There are a few counts of this clonotype. The V and J genes are TRBV6-2 or TRBV6-3 and TRBJ2-1; TRBD1 agrees at 7 bases. The V and J ends lost 0 bases and 6 bases, in that order; junction bases with no gene match: 5. The CDR3 loop spans 15 amino acids. Germline CDR1 is MNHEY and CDR2 is SVGEGT. The DNA of the CDR3 is TGTGCCAGCAGTTACTCGGGGACAGTACCCAATGAGCAGTTCTTC. This encodes CASSYSGTVPNEQFF.

This clonotype was found many times. The J gene is TRBJ2-3, the V gene TRBV15; 8 nucleotides agree with TRBD2. V dropped 0 bases and J dropped 3; count of bases not matched to a gene: 8. Germline V gene lookup returns CDR1 LNHNV and CDR2 YYDKDF (reference sequence). This CDR3 is 17 amino acids long. The CDR3 here is CATSRDPSGGGTDTQYF. The CDR3 DNA sequence: TGTGCCACCAGCAGAGATCCCAGCGGGGGTGGGACAGATACGCAGTATTTT.

This clonotype occurred many times. The chain combines TRBV7-3 with TRBJ2-7; 7 bases match TRBD1. The V gene's germline CDR1 is SGHTA and CDR2 FQGTGA. Trimming at V came to 8 bases and at J to 5 bases, leaving 9 bases not matched to a gene. There are 13 residues in the CDR3. CDR3 in amino acids: CASSVDRDHEQYF. CDR3 DNA: TGTGCCAGCTCAGTCGACAGGGACCACGAGCAGTACTTC.

The chain is built from TRBV5-6 and TRBJ2-7; D might be TRBD1 (5 bases). The V and J ends lost 2 bases and 0 bases respectively, with 15 bases between them. The CDR3 covers 16 residues. CDR1 is SGHDT, CDR2 YYEEEE, per germline. CDR3 amino acids: CASSFRQGYTSYEQYF. The CDR3 coding sequence is TGTGCCAGCAGCTTCCGGCAGGGCTACACCTCCTACGAGCAGTACTTC.

Many counts were recorded for this clonotype. The rearrangement links TRBV5-1 to TRBJ2-7; D is ambiguous. Trimming removed 3 bases at V and 6 bases at J, with 13 bases between. Germline CDR1 SGHRS, CDR2 YFSETQ. The CDR3 contains 13 residues. For the CDR3, the DNA is TGCGCCAGCAGCTACCAAAGGGAAGCCGAGCAGTACTTC. Its protein is CASSYQREAEQYF.

The J gene is TRBJ1-2, the V gene TRBV29-1, with D hard to call. Between the trimmed V and J ends, which lost 3 bases and 4 bases, there was a span of 9 bases. The CDR3 has 12 residues. CDR1 is SQVTM and CDR2 is ANQGSEA in the germline V gene. The CDR3 DNA follows: TGCAGCGTTGATCGGGTCATCTATGGCTACACCTTC. Translating gives CSVDRVIYGYTF.